This TCR beta chain was recorded in a study of T cell repertoires in cytomegalovirus infection. Study overall: Signatures in public TCR beta sequences pointed to both CMV infection and matching HLA type.

TCRdb used MiXCR to reprocess the reads, holding one entry per CDR3 protein. Among roughly 990,000 distinct CDR3 sequences listed, around 30% were seen once. This CDR3 spans 15 amino acids. V lost 2 bases and J lost 7, with 17 bases in between. The germline V gene has CDR1 SEHNR and CDR2 FQNEAQ (reference sequence). Regarding this clonotype: Its antigen is as yet unknown.

The sample was cultured CD8+ T cells from PBMCs, taken from culture after CMV antigen stimulation. The sequence came from a human donor in good health (CMV status not recorded). Some clones in this sample may be carry-over from other donors' samples. The rearrangement uses TRBV7-9 and TRBJ1-2; no clear D gene. The CDR3: CASSLFTTDGFGYTF. CDR3 coding DNA: TGTGCCAGCAGCTTATTCACCACGGATGGTTTTGGCTACACCTTC.